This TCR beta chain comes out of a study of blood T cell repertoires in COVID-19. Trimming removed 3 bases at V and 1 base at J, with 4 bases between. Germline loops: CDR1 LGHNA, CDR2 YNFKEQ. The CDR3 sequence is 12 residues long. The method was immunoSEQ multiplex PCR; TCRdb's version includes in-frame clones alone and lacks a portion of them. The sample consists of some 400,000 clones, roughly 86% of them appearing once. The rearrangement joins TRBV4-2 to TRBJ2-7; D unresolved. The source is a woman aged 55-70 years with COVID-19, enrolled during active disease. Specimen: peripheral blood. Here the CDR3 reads CASSHGSYEQYF. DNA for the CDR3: TGTGCCAGCAGCCACGGGTCCTACGAGCAGTACTTC.